The 27 T cell receptor beta chains listed next were all sequenced from one sample in a study of CD8+ T cells in alopecia areata. The treatment: oral pan-JAK inhibitor, 5-10 mg twice daily. As the sequencing template, cDNA was produced by extracting RNA and reverse transcribing it. Sequencing was performed with immunoSEQ multiplex PCR; in TCRdb, only in-frame clones are kept and a portion is missing. Of over 90,000 clones listed, just over 85% are singletons. The material sequenced was CD8+ T cells sorted from blood, taken between weeks 30 and 35, from a patient treated with tofacitinib. The receptors here all came from a human donor with alopecia areata.

This chain connects TRBV4-2 to TRBJ2-5; either TRBD1 or TRBD2 may fit D (6 bases each). The DNA end lines up better with TRBJ2-7; the J call may be wrong. This CDR3 has 14 residues. Germline assignment: CDR1 LGHNA and CDR2 YNFKEQ. The DNA of the CDR3 is TGTGCCAGCAGCCAAGATGGAGGGGGCTACGAGCAGTACTTC. As protein: CASSQDGGGYEQYF.

Only one count was recorded for this clone. The chain couples TRBV4-1 to TRBJ2-5, with a tentative D call TRBD1 (6 bases). The J call is doubtful: the DNA matches TRBJ2-7 better. The germline gives CDR1 MGHRA, CDR2 YSYEKL. This CDR3 is 14 amino acids long. CDR3 region: CASSLQGMSYEQYF. The CDR3 DNA reads TGCGCCAGCAGCCTACAGGGCATGTCGTACGAGCAGTACTTC.

The rearrangement uses TRBV7-6 and TRBJ2-3; possible D gene TRBD1, 5 bases. Germline CDR1 SGHVS, CDR2 FNYEAQ. CDR3 size: 16 residues. V gave up 1 base and J gave up 5 bases, with 16 bases separating them. The CDR3 bases are TGTGCCAGCAGCTTAGAGATCTCCAGGGTGGAAGATACGCAGTATTTT. It specifies CASSLEISRVEDTQYF.

V gene TRBV7-2 combines with J gene TRBJ1-2, with D possibly being TRBD1 (5 bases). The CDR3 length is 12 residues. Per the germline V gene, CDR1 is SGHTA and CDR2 is FQGNSA. V was pared by 7 bases and J by 4 bases, with 10 bases between. CDR3 protein: CASNEGIYGYTF. In nucleotides, the CDR3 is TGTGCCAGCAACGAGGGGATCTATGGCTACACCTTC. The full variable domain, its missing parts supplied by reference TRBV7-2 and TRBJ1-2, is GAGVSQSPSNKVTEKGKDVELRCDPISGHTALYWYRQSLGQGLEFLIYFQGNSAPDKSGLPSDRFSAERTGGSVSTLTIQRTQQEDSAVYLCASNEGIYGYTFGSGTRLTVV.

CDR3 region: CASSSTGGALILQDEQFF. The CDR3 DNA reads TGTGCCAGCAGTTCCACAGGGGGGGCCCTCATTCTACAAGATGAGCAGTTCTTC. The chain couples TRBV27 to TRBJ2-1; TRBD1 might be the D (8 bases). The V end lost 4 bases, the J end lost 8 bases, and 27 bases lay between the germline ends. Per the germline V gene, CDR1 is MNHEY and CDR2 is SMNVEV (reference sequence). The length of the CDR3 is 18 residues.

The chain combines TRBV5-4 with TRBJ2-7; D unclear. The CDR3 spans 12 residues. The V gene's germline CDR1 is SGHNT and CDR2 YYREEE (reference sequence). Trimming shortened V by 4 bases and J by 4 bases, and 9 bases separated the two germline ends. This CDR3 reads CASSTDGYEQYF. In nucleotides, the CDR3 is TGTGCCAGCAGCACCGACGGTTACGAGCAGTACTTC.

This sequence joins TRBV9 and TRBJ2-7, with 9 bases identical to TRBD1. V was pared by 4 bases and J by 2 bases, with 7 bases of the junction left unmatched. The CDR3 has 15 residues. CDR1 SGDLS and CDR2 YYNGEE come from the germline V gene. CDR3 DNA: TGTGCCAGCAGCCCCCGGGACAGGGTTACCTACGAGCAGTACTTC. Its protein is CASSPRDRVTYEQYF.

V gene TRBV5-1 combines with J gene TRBJ2-7, with 8 positions matching TRBD1. This CDR3 spans 13 amino acids. Germline lookup yields CDR1 SGHRS and CDR2 YFSETQ. J was trimmed by 3 bases and V by 2 bases; bases with no gene match: 1. The CDR3 bases are TGCGCCAGCAGCTTAACAGGGGGCTACGAGCAGTACTTC. Its translation: CASSLTGGYEQYF.

The chain couples TRBV27 to TRBJ2-1; TRBD1 might be the D (5 bases). CDR1 is MNHEY, CDR2 SMNVEV, per germline (reference sequence). This CDR3 contains 16 residues. Trimming took off 6 bases at V and 3 bases at J, with 18 bases between the two ends. CDR3 residues: CASSPLVGAFYNEQFF. DNA of the CDR3: TGTGCCAGCAGCCCTTTGGTTGGGGCTTTCTACAATGAGCAGTTCTTC.

This clone was observed a few times. The chain couples TRBV4-2 to TRBJ2-2; 9 nucleotides match TRBD2. Trimming cost V 4 bases and J 3 bases; bases outside gene matches: 3. The germline CDR1 and CDR2 sequences are LGHNA and YNFKEQ. The CDR3 length is 15 residues. CDR3 in amino acids: CASSPWTSDTGELFF. CDR3 coding DNA: TGTGCCAGCAGCCCCTGGACTAGCGACACCGGGGAGCTGTTTTTT.

The chain couples TRBV2 to TRBJ2-2; 12 bases map to TRBD2. The V segment lost 10 bases and the J segment 0 bases; nucleotides outside the gene matches: 3. The CDR3 is made up of 15 amino acids. Germline loops: CDR1 SNHLY, CDR2 FYNNEI. CDR3 residues: CATTSGGPNTGELFF. Here the CDR3 DNA reads TGTGCCACGACTAGCGGGGGACCGAACACCGGGGAGCTGTTTTTT.

The chain employs TRBV6-4 and TRBJ2-1; 7 nucleotides line up with TRBD2. This CDR3 has 15 residues. After removal of 0 bases from V and 1 base from J, the junction contained 0 bases not matched to a gene. From germline, CDR1 is MRHNA and CDR2 SNTAGT. The CDR3 here is CASSDSLASYNEQFF. The CDR3 coding sequence is TGTGCCAGCAGTGACTCACTAGCGTCCTACAATGAGCAGTTCTTC.

This chain uses TRBV10-3 with TRBJ2-3; 9 nucleotides match TRBD2. The CDR3 has 17 amino acids. Per germline, CDR1 ENHRY and CDR2 SYGVKD. With V trimmed by 0 bases and J by 0 bases, 4 bases remained unmatched. The CDR3: CAISESSGGLSTDTQYF. The CDR3 DNA follows: TGTGCCATCAGTGAGTCTAGCGGGGGTCTCAGCACAGATACGCAGTATTTT.

This rearrangement joins TRBV27 to TRBJ1-2, with D unclear. Trimming took 0 bases from V and 4 from J, leaving 12 bases between them. The CDR3 covers 15 residues. Germline V gene lookup returns CDR1 MNHEY and CDR2 SMNVEV (reference sequence). CDR3 DNA sequence: TGTGCCAGCAGTTTATCAACGTCCGGCCCCTATGGCTACACCTTC. Amino acids: CASSLSTSGPYGYTF.

V gene TRBV29-1 combines with J gene TRBJ2-5; possibly TRBD2 for D (5 bases). Per germline, CDR1 SQVTM and CDR2 ANQGSEA. The CDR3 has 12 amino acids. V was pared by 6 bases and J by 5 bases, with 13 bases between. CDR3 nucleotides: TGCAGCGTAGCGGTCGGGGAGGAGACCCAGTACTTC. Translated: CSVAVGEETQYF.

The gene calls are TRBV11-2 and TRBJ2-1; D remains unclear. V lost 1 base, J lost 9 bases, and 13 bases lay in between. The V gene's germline CDR1 is SGHAT and CDR2 FQNNGV. The CDR3 has 14 residues. CDR3 DNA: TGTGCCAGCAGCTTAGTCCCCACAGTGGCTGAGCAGTTCTTC. It codes for CASSLVPTVAEQFF.

V usage is TRBV2 and J usage is TRBJ2-3; D is perhaps TRBD1 or TRBD2 (6 bases each). Trimming pared 6 bases from V and 4 bases from J, leaving 23 bases between. Germline lookup yields CDR1 SNHLY and CDR2 FYNNEI. CDR3 length equals 17 residues. The CDR3 region has the DNA TGTGCCAGCAGGGGTAGATCGCGGGACATTAACCCAGATACGCAGTATTTT. This encodes CASRGRSRDINPDTQYF.

The V call is TRBV19, the J call TRBJ2-7; the match to TRBD1 covers 11 bases. Unmatched junction bases numbered 4, after V lost 5 bases and J lost 7 bases. The germline gives CDR1 LNHDA, CDR2 SQIVND (reference sequence). The CDR3 contains 13 residues. For the CDR3, the DNA is TGTGCCAGTAGTCCCGGGACAGGGGGGGAGCAGTACTTC. The encoded protein is CASSPGTGGEQYF.

The chain has TRBV29-1 and TRBJ2-1; D might be TRBD2 (5 bases). This CDR3 has 11 amino acids. Deletions cut 7 bases from V and 9 bases from J, with 13 bases between. Germline CDR1 is SQVTM and CDR2 is ANQGSEA. In DNA, the CDR3 is TGCAGCGCCGGGGAAACCTCTGAGCAGTTCTTC. It codes for CSAGETSEQFF.

CDR3 nucleotides: TGTGCCAGCAGCGTCAGGATGAACACTGAAGCTTTCTTT. This encodes CASSVRMNTEAFF. This sequence joins TRBV9 and TRBJ1-1; D not resolved. There are 13 residues in the CDR3. Per germline, CDR1 SGDLS and CDR2 YYNGEE. Trimming removed 2 bases from V and 0 bases from J, with 5 bases in between.

V and J are TRBV29-1 and TRBJ1-1; D remains ambiguous. Trimming removed 6 bases from V and 0 bases from J, with 11 bases in between. Germline assignment: CDR1 SQVTM and CDR2 ANQGSEA. The CDR3 consists of 13 residues. The CDR3 region is CSVADSMNTEAFF. The CDR3 DNA sequence: TGCAGCGTCGCGGATTCAATGAACACTGAAGCTTTCTTT.

In its sample, this clone ranks as medium-sized. The chain carries TRBV19 and TRBJ2-1, with 9 bases identical to TRBD1. CDR3 length equals 15 residues. Losses at the gene ends were 5 bases for V and 4 bases for J; bases not matched to a gene: 6. Germline V gene data show CDR1 as LNHDA and CDR2 as SQIVND (reference sequence). The CDR3 here is CASSSLDRGYNEQFF. The DNA of the CDR3 is TGTGCCAGTAGTTCCCTGGACAGGGGTTACAATGAGCAGTTCTTC.

The chain uses TRBV27 and TRBJ2-1; the D gene is possibly TRBD2 (5 bases). CDR3 length equals 14 residues. V lost 1 base, J lost 8 bases, and 12 bases lay in between. Germline CDR1 MNHEY, CDR2 SMNVEV (reference sequence). CDR3 bases: TGTGCCAGCAGTTTATATCGGGGTTCCGATGAGCAGTTCTTC. Amino acids: CASSLYRGSDEQFF.

The CDR3 region has the DNA TGTGCCAGCAGTTACTCAACTACAGCCGGCGGTGAAGCTTTCTTT. It is translated as CASSYSTTAGGEAFF. The V and J genes are TRBV6-5 and TRBJ1-1; no reliable D call. Germline CDR1 reads MNHEY; CDR2 reads SVGAGI. Deletions cut 0 bases from V and 7 bases from J, with 15 bases between. The CDR3 is 15 amino acids.

The chain recombines TRBV29-1 with TRBJ2-1; D gene uncertain. CDR1 SQVTM and CDR2 ANQGSEA come from the germline V gene. This CDR3 spans 13 amino acids. Trimming took off 6 bases at V and 6 bases at J, with 15 bases between the two ends. Written as DNA, the CDR3 is TGCAGCGTGGCAGGTTGGGTTGGCAATGAGCAGTTCTTC. Its translation is CSVAGWVGNEQFF.

The V gene is TRBV19, the J gene TRBJ2-7; 8 nucleotides align to TRBD2. The germline V gene has CDR1 LNHDA and CDR2 SQIVND (reference sequence). V was pared by 3 bases and J by 0 bases, with 1 base of the junction left unmatched. This CDR3 contains 14 residues. The CDR3 region is CASSMSGSSYEQYF. CDR3 sequence (DNA): TGTGCCAGTAGTATGAGCGGGAGCTCCTACGAGCAGTACTTC.

The gene calls are TRBV27 and TRBJ2-3; possible D gene TRBD2, 5 bases. V was shortened by 6 bases and J by 7 bases, with 11 bases between the two germline ends. CDR3 length: 12 amino acids. CDR1 and CDR2 (germline): MNHEY, SMNVEV (reference sequence). Written as DNA, the CDR3 is TGTGCCAGCAGCAAGGGAGTTTATACGCAGTATTTT. Protein product: CASSKGVYTQYF.